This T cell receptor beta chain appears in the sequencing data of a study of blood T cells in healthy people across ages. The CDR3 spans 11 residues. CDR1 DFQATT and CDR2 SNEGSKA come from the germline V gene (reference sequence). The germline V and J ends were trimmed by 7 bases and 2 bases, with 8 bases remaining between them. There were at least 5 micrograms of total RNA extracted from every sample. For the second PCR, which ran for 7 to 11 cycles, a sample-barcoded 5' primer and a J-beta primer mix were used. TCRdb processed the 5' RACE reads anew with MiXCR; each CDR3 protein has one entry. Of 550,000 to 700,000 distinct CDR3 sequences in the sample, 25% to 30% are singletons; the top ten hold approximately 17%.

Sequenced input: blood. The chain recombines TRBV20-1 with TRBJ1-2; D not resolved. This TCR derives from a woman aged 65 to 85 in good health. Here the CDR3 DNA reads TGCAGTGTAAGATGGAACTATGGCTACACCTTC. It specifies CSVRWNYGYTF.